The entry below gives a single TCR beta chain sequence along with its context. Germline trimming cut 1 base from V and 0 bases from J; bases unmatched to any gene: 7. Germline V lookup: CDR1 MGHDK, CDR2 SYGVNS. This CDR3 is 17 amino acids long. This entry is derived from a study of cytomegalovirus exposure and HLA in healthy donors. The PCR was carried out with 60 Vbeta primers and 13 Jbeta primers. Repertoires were generated with immunoSEQ multiplex PCR, while TCRdb's copy carries only in-frame clones and drops some. The sample has over 150,000 clones, roughly 83% seen once; the top ten hold about 8.3%.

Sequencing was performed on PBMCs. V usage is TRBV25-1 and J usage is TRBJ2-3; 7 nucleotides agree with TRBD2. This receptor was obtained from a man aged 25-45 years in good health and CMV-seropositive. DNA of the CDR3: TGTGCCAGCAGTGAATTCGAGGGTAGCGGGAGCACAGATACGCAGTATTTT. It codes for CASSEFEGSGSTDTQYF. The full variable domain, its missing parts supplied by reference TRBV25-1 and TRBJ2-3, is EADIYQTPRYLVIGTGKKITLECSQTMGHDKMYWYQQDPGMELHLIHYSYGVNSTEKGDLSSESTVSRIRTEHFPLTLESARPSHTSQYLCASSEFEGSGSTDTQYFGPGTRLTVL.